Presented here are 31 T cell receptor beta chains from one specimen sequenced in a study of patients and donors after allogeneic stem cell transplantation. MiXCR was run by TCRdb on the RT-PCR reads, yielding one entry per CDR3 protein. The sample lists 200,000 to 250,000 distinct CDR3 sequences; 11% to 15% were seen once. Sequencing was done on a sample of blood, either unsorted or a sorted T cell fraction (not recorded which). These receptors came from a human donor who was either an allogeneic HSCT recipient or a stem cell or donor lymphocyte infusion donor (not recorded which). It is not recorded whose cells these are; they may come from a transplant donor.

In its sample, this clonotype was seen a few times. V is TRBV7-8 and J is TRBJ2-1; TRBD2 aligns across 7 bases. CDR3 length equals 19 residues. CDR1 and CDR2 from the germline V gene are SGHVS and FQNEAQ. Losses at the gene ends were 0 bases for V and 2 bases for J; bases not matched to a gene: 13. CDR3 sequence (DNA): TGTGCCAGCAGCTTAGCCGCTAGCGGAAGGCCCCGACCCTACAATGAGCAGTTCTTC. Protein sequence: CASSLAASGRPRPYNEQFF.

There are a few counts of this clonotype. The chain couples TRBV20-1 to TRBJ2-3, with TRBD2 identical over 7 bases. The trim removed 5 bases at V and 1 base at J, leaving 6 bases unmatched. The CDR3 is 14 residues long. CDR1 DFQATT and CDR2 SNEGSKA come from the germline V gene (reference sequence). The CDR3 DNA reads TGCAGTGCTGGCGGGGGACGGGGCACAGATACGCAGTATTTT. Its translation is CSAGGGRGTDTQYF.

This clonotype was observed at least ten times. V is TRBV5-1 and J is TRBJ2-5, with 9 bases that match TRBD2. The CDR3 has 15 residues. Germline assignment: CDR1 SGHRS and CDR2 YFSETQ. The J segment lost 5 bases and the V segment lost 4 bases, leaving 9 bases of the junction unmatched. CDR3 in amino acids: CASSPGGRGSETQYF. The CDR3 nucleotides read TGCGCCAGCAGCCCCGGCGGGAGGGGATCGGAGACCCAGTACTTC. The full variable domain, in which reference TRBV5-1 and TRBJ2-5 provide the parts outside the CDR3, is KAGVTQTPRYLIKTRGQQVTLSCSPISGHRSVSWYQQTPGQGLQFLFEYFSETQRNKGNFPGRFSGRQFSNSRSEMNVSTLELGDSALYLCASSPGGRGSETQYFGPGTRLLVL.

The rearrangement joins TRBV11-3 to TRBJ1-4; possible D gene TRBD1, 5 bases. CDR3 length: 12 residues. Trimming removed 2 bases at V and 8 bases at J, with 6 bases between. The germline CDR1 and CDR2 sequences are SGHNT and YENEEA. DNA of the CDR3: TGTGCCAGCAGCTTACGGGGCGAAAAACTGTTTTTT. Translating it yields CASSLRGEKLFF.

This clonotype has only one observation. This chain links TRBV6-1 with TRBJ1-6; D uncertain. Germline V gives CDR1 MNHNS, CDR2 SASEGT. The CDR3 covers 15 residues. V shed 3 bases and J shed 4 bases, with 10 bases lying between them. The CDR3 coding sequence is TGTGCCAGCAGTGACCCCGGACGATATAATTCACCCCTCCACTTT. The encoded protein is CASSDPGRYNSPLHF.

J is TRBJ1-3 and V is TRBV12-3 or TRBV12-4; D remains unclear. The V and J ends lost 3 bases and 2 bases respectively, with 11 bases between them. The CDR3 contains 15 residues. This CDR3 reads CASSFGVTAGNTIYF. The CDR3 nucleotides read TGTGCCAGCAGTTTTGGGGTTACGGCTGGAAACACCATATATTTT.

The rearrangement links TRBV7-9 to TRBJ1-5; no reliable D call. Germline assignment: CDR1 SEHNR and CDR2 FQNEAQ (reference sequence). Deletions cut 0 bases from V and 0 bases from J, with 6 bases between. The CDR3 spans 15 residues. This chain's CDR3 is CASSLALSSNQPQHF. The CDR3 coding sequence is TGTGCCAGCAGCTTAGCGCTCTCTAGCAATCAGCCCCAGCATTTT.

CDR3 bases: TGCAGTGCGCCAGACAGCGGTGGCTACACCTTC. The encoded protein is CSAPDSGGYTF. The gene calls are TRBV20-1 and TRBJ1-2; the D gene is possibly TRBD1 (5 bases). This CDR3 comprises 11 residues. The ends were cut back, 6 bases at V and 7 bases at J, with 12 bases in the middle. Germline V lookup: CDR1 DFQATT, CDR2 SNEGSKA (reference sequence).

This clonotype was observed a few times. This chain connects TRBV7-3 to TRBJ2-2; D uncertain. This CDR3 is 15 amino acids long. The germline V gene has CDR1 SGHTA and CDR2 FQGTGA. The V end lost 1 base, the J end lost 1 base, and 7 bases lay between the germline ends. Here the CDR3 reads CASSLKSGNTGELFF. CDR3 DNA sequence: TGTGCCAGCAGCTTAAAGAGTGGGAACACCGGGGAGCTGTTTTTT.

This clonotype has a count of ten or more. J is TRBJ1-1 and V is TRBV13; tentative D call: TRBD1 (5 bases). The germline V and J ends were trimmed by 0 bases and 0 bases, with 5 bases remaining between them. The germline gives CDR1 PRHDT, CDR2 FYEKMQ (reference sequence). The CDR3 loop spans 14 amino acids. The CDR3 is CASSLGGVNTEAFF. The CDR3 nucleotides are TGTGCCAGCAGCTTAGGAGGGGTGAACACTGAAGCTTTCTTT.

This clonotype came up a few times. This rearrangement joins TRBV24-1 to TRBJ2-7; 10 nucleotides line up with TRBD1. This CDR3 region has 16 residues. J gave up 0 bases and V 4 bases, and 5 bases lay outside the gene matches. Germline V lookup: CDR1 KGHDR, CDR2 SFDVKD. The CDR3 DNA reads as TGTGCCACCAGTGAATCAGGACAGGGGGACTCCTACGAGCAGTACTTC. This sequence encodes CATSESGQGDSYEQYF.

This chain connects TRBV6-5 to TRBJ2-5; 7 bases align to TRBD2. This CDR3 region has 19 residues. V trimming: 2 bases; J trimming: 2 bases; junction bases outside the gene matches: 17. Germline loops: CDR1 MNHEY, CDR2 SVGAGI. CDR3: CASSYPRDVRAGVQETQYF. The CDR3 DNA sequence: TGTGCCAGCAGTTACCCGCGTGATGTGAGGGCGGGAGTTCAAGAGACCCAGTACTTC.

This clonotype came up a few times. CDR3 loop: CSVGFRASTDTQYF. The CDR3 DNA reads as TGCAGCGTTGGGTTCCGGGCTAGCACAGATACGCAGTATTTT. The chain couples TRBV29-1 to TRBJ2-3; no clear D. V lost 4 bases to trimming and J lost 0 bases, with 11 bases between them. CDR1 is SQVTM and CDR2 is ANQGSEA in the germline V gene. The CDR3 is made up of 14 amino acids.

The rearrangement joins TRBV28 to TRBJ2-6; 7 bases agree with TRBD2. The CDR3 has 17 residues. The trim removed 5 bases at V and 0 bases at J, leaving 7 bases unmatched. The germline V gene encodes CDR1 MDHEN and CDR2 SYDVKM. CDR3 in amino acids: CASSGLADLSGANVLTF. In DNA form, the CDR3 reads TGTGCCAGCAGTGGGCTAGCGGATCTCTCTGGGGCCAACGTCCTGACTTTC. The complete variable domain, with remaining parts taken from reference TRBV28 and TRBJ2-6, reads DVKVTQSSRYLVKRTGEKVFLECVQDMDHENMFWYRQDPGLGLRLIYFSYDVKMKEKGDIPEGYSVSREKKERFSLILESASTNQTSMYLCASSGLADLSGANVLTFGAGSRLTVL.

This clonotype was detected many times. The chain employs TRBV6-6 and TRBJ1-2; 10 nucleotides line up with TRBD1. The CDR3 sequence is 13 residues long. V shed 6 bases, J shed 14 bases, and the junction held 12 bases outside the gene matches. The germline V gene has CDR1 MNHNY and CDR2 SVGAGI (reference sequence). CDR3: CASSPDPGQGETF. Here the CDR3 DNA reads TGTGCCAGCAGCCCCGACCCTGGACAGGGGGAAACCTTC.

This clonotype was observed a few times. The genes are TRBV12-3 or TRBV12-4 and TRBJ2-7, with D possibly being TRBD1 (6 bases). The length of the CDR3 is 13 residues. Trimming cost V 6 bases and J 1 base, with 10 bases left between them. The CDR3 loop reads CASRETGSYEQYF. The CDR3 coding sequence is TGTGCCAGCAGGGAGACAGGTTCCTACGAGCAGTACTTC.

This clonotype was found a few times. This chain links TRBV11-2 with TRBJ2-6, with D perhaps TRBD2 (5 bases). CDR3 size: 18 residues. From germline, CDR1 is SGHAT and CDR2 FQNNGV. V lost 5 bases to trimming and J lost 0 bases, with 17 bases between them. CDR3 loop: CASSPSAGYSSGANVLTF. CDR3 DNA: TGTGCCAGCAGCCCTTCGGCGGGTTACAGCTCTGGGGCCAACGTCCTGACTTTC.

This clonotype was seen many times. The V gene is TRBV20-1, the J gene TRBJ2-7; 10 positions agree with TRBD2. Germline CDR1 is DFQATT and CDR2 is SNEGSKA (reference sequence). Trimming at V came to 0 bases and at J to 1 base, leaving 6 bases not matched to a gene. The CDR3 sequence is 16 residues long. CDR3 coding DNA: TGCAGTGCTAGAGACTCCGGGACTAGCGCTTCCTACGAGCAGTACTTC. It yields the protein CSARDSGTSASYEQYF.

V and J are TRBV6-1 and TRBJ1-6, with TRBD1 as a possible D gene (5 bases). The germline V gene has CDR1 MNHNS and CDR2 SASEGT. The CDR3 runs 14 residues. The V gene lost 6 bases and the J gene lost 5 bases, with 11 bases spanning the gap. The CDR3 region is CASSTGPHNSPLHF. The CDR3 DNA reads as TGTGCCAGCAGCACGGGACCCCATAATTCACCCCTCCACTTT.

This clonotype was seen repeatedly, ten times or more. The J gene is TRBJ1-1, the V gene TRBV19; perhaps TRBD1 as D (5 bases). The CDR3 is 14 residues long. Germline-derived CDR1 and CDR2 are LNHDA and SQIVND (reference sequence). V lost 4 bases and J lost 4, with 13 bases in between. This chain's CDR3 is CASSTSGYLTEAFF. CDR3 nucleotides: TGTGCCAGTAGTACTTCAGGGTATCTCACTGAAGCTTTCTTT.

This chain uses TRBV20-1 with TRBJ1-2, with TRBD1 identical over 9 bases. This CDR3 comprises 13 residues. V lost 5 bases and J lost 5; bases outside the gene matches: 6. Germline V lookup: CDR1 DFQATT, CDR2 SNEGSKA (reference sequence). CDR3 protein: CSAPGTGKYGYTF. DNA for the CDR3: TGCAGTGCTCCGGGGACAGGGAAATATGGCTACACCTTC.

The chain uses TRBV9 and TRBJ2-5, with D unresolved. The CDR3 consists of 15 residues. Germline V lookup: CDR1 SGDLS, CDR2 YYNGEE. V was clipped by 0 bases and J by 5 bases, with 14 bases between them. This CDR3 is CASSVVGDPRETQYF. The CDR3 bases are TGTGCCAGCAGCGTAGTAGGAGACCCTAGGGAGACCCAGTACTTC.

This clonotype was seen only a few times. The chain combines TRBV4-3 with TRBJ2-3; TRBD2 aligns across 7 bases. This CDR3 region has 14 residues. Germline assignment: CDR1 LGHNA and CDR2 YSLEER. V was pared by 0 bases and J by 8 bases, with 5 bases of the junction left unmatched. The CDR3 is CASSQDGGEGTQYF. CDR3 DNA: TGCGCCAGCAGCCAAGATGGGGGGGAAGGTACGCAGTATTTT.

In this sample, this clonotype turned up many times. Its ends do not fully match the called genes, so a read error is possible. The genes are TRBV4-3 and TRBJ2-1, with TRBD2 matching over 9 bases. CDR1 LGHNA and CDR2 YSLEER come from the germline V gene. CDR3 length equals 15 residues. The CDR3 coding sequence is TGTGCCAGCAGCCTGCGGGGGGGCTCCTACAATGAGCAGTTCTTC. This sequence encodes CASSLRGGSYNEQFF.

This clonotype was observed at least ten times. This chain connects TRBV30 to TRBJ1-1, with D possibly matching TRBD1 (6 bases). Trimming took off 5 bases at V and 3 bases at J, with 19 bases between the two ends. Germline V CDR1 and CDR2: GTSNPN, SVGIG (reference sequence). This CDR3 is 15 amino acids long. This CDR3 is CAWSSWGGLDTEAFF. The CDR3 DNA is TGTGCCTGGTCATCTTGGGGGGGGCTGGACACTGAAGCTTTCTTT.

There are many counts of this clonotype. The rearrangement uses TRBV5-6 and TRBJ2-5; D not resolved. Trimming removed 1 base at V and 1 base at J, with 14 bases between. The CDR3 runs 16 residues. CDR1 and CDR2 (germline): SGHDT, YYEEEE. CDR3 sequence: CASSLRPGLAQETQYF. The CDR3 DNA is TGTGCCAGCAGCTTGCGGCCTGGTCTCGCCCAAGAGACCCAGTACTTC.

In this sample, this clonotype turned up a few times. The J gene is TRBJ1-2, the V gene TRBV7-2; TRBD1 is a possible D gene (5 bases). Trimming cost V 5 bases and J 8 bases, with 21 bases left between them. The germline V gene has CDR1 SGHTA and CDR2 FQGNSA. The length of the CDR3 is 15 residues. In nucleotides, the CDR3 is TGTGCCAGCAGCCGAGGATACGGGGGGGTCGGCGGCTACACCTTC. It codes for CASSRGYGGVGGYTF.

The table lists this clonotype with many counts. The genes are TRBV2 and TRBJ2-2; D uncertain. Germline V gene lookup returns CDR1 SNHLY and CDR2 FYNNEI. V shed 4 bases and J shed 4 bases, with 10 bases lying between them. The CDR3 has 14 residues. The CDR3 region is CASSGGRLTGELFF. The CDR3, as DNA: TGTGCCAGCAGTGGAGGCAGGCTCACCGGGGAGCTGTTTTTT.

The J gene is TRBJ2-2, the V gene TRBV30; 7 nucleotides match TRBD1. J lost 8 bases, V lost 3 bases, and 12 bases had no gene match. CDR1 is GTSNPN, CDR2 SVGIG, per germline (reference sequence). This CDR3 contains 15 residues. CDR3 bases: TGTGCCTGGAGCAGCGTGTGGGACAGCGAAGGGGAGCTGTTTTTT. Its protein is CAWSSVWDSEGELFF.

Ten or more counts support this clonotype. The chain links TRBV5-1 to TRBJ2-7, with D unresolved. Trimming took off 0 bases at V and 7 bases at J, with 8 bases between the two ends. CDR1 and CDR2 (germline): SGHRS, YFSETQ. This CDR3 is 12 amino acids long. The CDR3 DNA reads TGCGCCAGCAGCTTGGCCCCGGGTGAGCAGTACTTC. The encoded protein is CASSLAPGEQYF.

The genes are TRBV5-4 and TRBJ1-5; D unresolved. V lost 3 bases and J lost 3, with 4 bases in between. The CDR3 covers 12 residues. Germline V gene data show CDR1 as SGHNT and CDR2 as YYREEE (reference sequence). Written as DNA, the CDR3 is TGTGCCAGCAGCTACAACAATCAGCCCCAGCATTTT. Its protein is CASSYNNQPQHF.